Sequencing of this T cell receptor beta chain was carried out in a study of blood T cell repertoires in COVID-19. The wider study: From T cells, B-cell-depleted T cells, or PBMCs came the material, which was cDNA or gDNA.

V shed 3 bases and J 3 bases; nucleotides not matched to a gene: 2. CDR3 length: 15 amino acids. Germline values: CDR1 LGHNA, CDR2 YNFKEQ. This clone has a handful of counts. The table came from immunoSEQ multiplex PCR; TCRdb's copy has only in-frame clones and leaves some out. The sample carries some 72,000 clones, 80% recorded once. This sequence was found in a man between 45 and 60 years old with COVID-19, enrolled during active disease. What was sequenced was peripheral blood. This chain links TRBV4-2 with TRBJ2-2; TRBD1 matches 9 bases. The CDR3 loop is CASSQGDRDTGELFF. The CDR3 bases are TGTGCCAGCAGCCAGGGGGACAGGGACACCGGGGAGCTGTTTTTT.